These 20 T cell receptor beta chains came from one sample sequenced in a study of Graves' ophthalmopathy and Graves' hyperthyroidism. Amplification targeted the TCR beta CDR3 regions, with RNA transcripts as the source material. Second-round multiplex PCR followed a first-round RT-PCR using HTBI primers. MiXCR, applied by TCRdb to the multiplex PCR reads, yields one record per CDR3 protein. The repertoire consists of hundreds of thousands of distinct CDR3 sequences, with 20% to 25% occurring once and the leading ten covering approximately 7.7%. The sequenced sample consisted of peripheral blood. All receptors derive from a woman aged 18 to 35 with stable Graves' hyperthyroidism. Some clones in this sample may be carry-over from other donors' samples.

The chain combines TRBV28 with TRBJ1-1; 9 nucleotides match TRBD1. The CDR3 loop spans 16 amino acids. Germline V CDR1 and CDR2: MDHEN, SYDVKM. The J segment lost 6 bases and the V segment lost 2 bases, leaving 10 bases of the junction unmatched. CDR3: CASSLRLGQGYAEAFF. The CDR3 nucleotides are TGTGCCAGCAGTTTAAGGCTCGGACAGGGGTATGCTGAAGCTTTCTTT.

This clonotype occurred many times. J is TRBJ1-1 and V is TRBV4-1; no clear D gene. The germline V gene encodes CDR1 MGHRA and CDR2 YSYEKL. The V end lost 2 bases, the J end lost 3 bases, and 7 bases lay between the germline ends. The CDR3 contains 13 residues. The CDR3 sequence: CASSQQVDTEAFF. The CDR3 bases are TGCGCCAGCAGCCAACAAGTGGACACTGAAGCTTTCTTT.

This chain links TRBV6-5 with TRBJ1-2; 10 bases line up with TRBD1. Looked up from germline, CDR1 is MNHEY and CDR2 is SVGAGI. Trimming took 0 bases from V and 7 from J; bases not matched to a gene: 5. The CDR3 sequence is 15 residues long. This CDR3 is CASSYSGTGESGYTF. DNA for the CDR3: TGTGCCAGCAGTTACTCGGGGACAGGGGAAAGTGGCTACACCTTC.

This clonotype was observed many times. This CDR3 reads CASSSRWDRVGETQYF. CDR3 DNA: TGCGCCAGCAGCTCGCGGTGGGACAGGGTAGGAGAGACCCAGTACTTC. V is TRBV5-1 and J is TRBJ2-5; TRBD1 aligns across 9 bases. V lost 3 bases, J lost 4 bases, and 10 bases stayed unmatched. Germline V gives CDR1 SGHRS, CDR2 YFSETQ. This CDR3 is built from 16 residues.

CDR3 coding DNA: TGTGCCAGCAGGCGAGCCCAGGACAGAGCCTACGAGCAGTACTTC. It specifies CASRRAQDRAYEQYF. The V and J genes are TRBV11-2 and TRBJ2-7, with D possibly TRBD1 on 6 matching bases. Germline V CDR1 and CDR2: SGHAT, FQNNGV. CDR3 length: 15 residues. Trimming shortened V by 6 bases and J by 2 bases, and 17 bases separated the two germline ends.

This clonotype was detected only a few times. V usage is TRBV9 and J usage is TRBJ1-2, with TRBD1 as a possible D gene (5 bases). The CDR3 sequence is 12 residues long. V shed 0 bases and J shed 6 bases, with 6 bases lying between them. Germline assignment: CDR1 SGDLS and CDR2 YYNGEE. In nucleotides, the CDR3 is TGTGCCAGCAGCGTAGACAGGCATGGCTACACCTTC. Translating gives CASSVDRHGYTF.

Many counts were recorded for this clonotype. V is TRBV4-1 and J is TRBJ2-7; D is undetermined. Germline V gene data show CDR1 as MGHRA and CDR2 as YSYEKL. The CDR3 runs to 13 residues. The ends were cut back, 0 bases at V and 1 base at J, with 4 bases in the middle. The CDR3 bases are TGCGCCAGCAGCCAAGACACTTCCTACGAGCAGTACTTC. Encoded protein: CASSQDTSYEQYF.

At least ten counts were recorded for this clonotype. The rearrangement joins TRBV28 to TRBJ1-5; TRBD1 matches 9 bases. Trimming removed 2 bases from V and 6 bases from J; junction bases left unmatched: 8. This CDR3 is 16 amino acids long. CDR1 MDHEN and CDR2 SYDVKM come from the germline V gene. Here the CDR3 reads CASSLRDRAVSQPQHF. CDR3 coding DNA: TGTGCCAGCAGTTTACGGGACAGGGCAGTCAGTCAGCCCCAGCATTTT.

V is TRBV10-3 and J is TRBJ2-7; the match to TRBD1 covers 9 bases. With V trimmed by 10 bases and J by 3 bases, 7 bases remained unmatched. The CDR3 loop spans 13 amino acids. CDR1 is ENHRY and CDR2 is SYGVKD in the germline V gene. This chain's CDR3 is CATRTGANYEQYF. In DNA, the CDR3 is TGTGCCACCCGGACAGGGGCGAACTACGAGCAGTACTTC.

Note on this clonotype: A read error may explain this, as a much larger clone is one base away. This chain joins TRBV10-1 and TRBJ1-3; no clear D. The CDR3 loop spans 16 amino acids. V was trimmed by 3 bases and J by 0 bases, leaving 12 bases between them. Germline V gives CDR1 WNHNN, CDR2 SYGVQD (reference sequence). The CDR3 here is CASSEGSTASGNTIYF. The CDR3 bases are TGCGCCAGCAGTGAAGGCTCTACCGCCTCTGGAAACACCATATATTTT.

J is TRBJ2-5 and V is TRBV11-2; 8 bases match TRBD1. The CDR3 is made up of 15 amino acids. The trim removed 2 bases at V and 4 bases at J, leaving 6 bases unmatched. Looked up from germline, CDR1 is SGHAT and CDR2 is FQNNGV. The CDR3 is CASSLFDRGGETQYF. The CDR3 DNA follows: TGTGCCAGCAGCTTATTCGACAGGGGAGGAGAGACCCAGTACTTC.

This clonotype was counted many times. This chain joins TRBV12-3 or TRBV12-4 and TRBJ1-6; D gene unclear. This CDR3 contains 15 residues. Trimming left V 7 bases short and J 2 bases short, with 12 bases between. The CDR3 loop reads CASTTYLAYNSPLHF. As DNA, the CDR3 is TGTGCCAGCACTACGTACCTCGCCTATAATTCACCCCTCCACTTT.

The V and J genes are TRBV18 and TRBJ2-7; D remains ambiguous. The germline V gene has CDR1 KGHSH and CDR2 LQKENI. Deletions cut 4 bases from V and 3 bases from J, with 16 bases between. This CDR3 has 15 amino acids. The CDR3 here is CASSLTGSSDYEQYF. CDR3 in DNA: TGTGCCAGCTCACTTACCGGGTCCAGCGACTACGAGCAGTACTTC.

The rearrangement links TRBV12-3 or TRBV12-4 to TRBJ1-1; the D gene is possibly TRBD1 (5 bases). Trimming removed 2 bases at V and 5 bases at J, with 24 bases between. The length of the CDR3 is 18 residues. The CDR3 loop is CASSLRIRGPSVYTEAFF. In nucleotides, the CDR3 is TGTGCCAGCAGTTTAAGAATTCGGGGCCCATCAGTCTATACTGAAGCTTTCTTT.

In its sample, this clonotype was seen many times. At one end the junction does not follow the germline gene, possibly because of a read error. The V and J genes are TRBV11-2 and TRBJ2-7; D remains unclear. The germline gives CDR1 SGHAT, CDR2 FQNNGV. The CDR3 spans 14 residues. The CDR3: CASSVTEVHYEQCF. Written as DNA, the CDR3 is TGTGCCAGCAGCGTAACAGAAGTCCACTACGAGCAGTGCTTC.

In this sample, this clonotype turned up once. The rearrangement links TRBV19 to TRBJ1-5; TRBD1 aligns across 9 bases. The CDR3 is 18 residues long. V was pared by 4 bases and J by 2 bases, with 12 bases of the junction left unmatched. Per the germline V gene, CDR1 is LNHDA and CDR2 is SQIVND (reference sequence). As DNA, the CDR3 is TGTGCCAGTAGTAGAAGAGAAGGGACAGGGAGGGGCAATCAGCCCCAGCATTTT. Residues: CASSRREGTGRGNQPQHF.

This clonotype came up a few times. The V call is TRBV10-3, the J call TRBJ1-1; the D is unclear. V lost 6 bases, J lost 3 bases, and 8 bases lay in between. Germline lookup yields CDR1 ENHRY and CDR2 SYGVKD. The CDR3 has 12 residues. The CDR3 sequence is CAIRATDTEAFF. The CDR3 DNA is TGTGCCATCAGGGCCACAGACACTGAAGCTTTCTTT.

In its sample, this clonotype was seen a few times. This chain connects TRBV6-2 or TRBV6-3 to TRBJ1-6, with 7 bases fitting TRBD1. This CDR3 contains 15 residues. V lost 5 bases, J lost 7 bases, and 8 bases stayed unmatched. Looked up from germline, CDR1 is MNHEY and CDR2 is SVGEGT. CDR3: CASSLGQVGNSPLHF. DNA for the CDR3: TGTGCCAGCAGTCTCGGACAGGTTGGAAATTCACCCCTCCACTTT.

This clonotype has at least ten counts. This chain uses TRBV6-1 with TRBJ2-7; TRBD1 agrees at 9 bases. Trimming removed 4 bases from V and 4 bases from J; junction bases left unmatched: 8. CDR1 is MNHNS, CDR2 SASEGT, per germline. This CDR3 is built from 15 residues. The CDR3 loop reads CASSGPDRGVYEQYF. In nucleotides, the CDR3 is TGTGCCAGCAGTGGCCCGGACAGGGGAGTGTACGAGCAGTACTTC.

In this sample, this clonotype turned up many times. The chain is built from TRBV11-3 and TRBJ2-2; 8 bases are a match to TRBD1. V lost 4 bases, J lost 6 bases, and 1 base stayed unmatched. Germline V gene data show CDR1 as SGHNT and CDR2 as YENEEA. The CDR3 covers 13 residues. CDR3 region: CASSWTGSGELFF. The CDR3 DNA reads TGTGCCAGCAGCTGGACAGGGTCCGGGGAGCTGTTTTTT.